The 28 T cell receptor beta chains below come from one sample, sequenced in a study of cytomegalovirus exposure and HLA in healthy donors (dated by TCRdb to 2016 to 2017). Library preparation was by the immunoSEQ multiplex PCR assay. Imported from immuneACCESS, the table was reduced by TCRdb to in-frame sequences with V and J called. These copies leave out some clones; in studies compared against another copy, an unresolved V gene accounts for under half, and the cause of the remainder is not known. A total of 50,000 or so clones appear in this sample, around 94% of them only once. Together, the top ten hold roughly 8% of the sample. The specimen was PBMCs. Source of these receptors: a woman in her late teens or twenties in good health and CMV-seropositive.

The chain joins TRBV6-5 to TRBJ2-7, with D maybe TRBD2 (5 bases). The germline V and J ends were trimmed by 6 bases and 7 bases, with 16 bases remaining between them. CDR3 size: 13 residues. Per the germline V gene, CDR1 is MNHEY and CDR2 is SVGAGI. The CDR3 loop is CASSQAPRGEQYF. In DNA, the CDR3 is TGTGCCAGCAGCCAAGCCCCTAGAGGGGAGCAGTACTTC.

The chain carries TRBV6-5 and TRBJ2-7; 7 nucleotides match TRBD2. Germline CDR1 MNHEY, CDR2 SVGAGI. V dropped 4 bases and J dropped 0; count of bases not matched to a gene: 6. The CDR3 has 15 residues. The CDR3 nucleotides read TGTGCCAGCAGTTTGGGAGGGGCCCCCTCCTACGAGCAGTACTTC. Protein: CASSLGGAPSYEQYF.

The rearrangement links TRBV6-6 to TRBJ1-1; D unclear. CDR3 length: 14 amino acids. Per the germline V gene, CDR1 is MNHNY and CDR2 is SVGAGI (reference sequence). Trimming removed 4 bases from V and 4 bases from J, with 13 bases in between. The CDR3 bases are TGTGCCAGCAGTTCCCTTGGGGAGGGCACTGAAGCTTTCTTT. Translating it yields CASSSLGEGTEAFF.

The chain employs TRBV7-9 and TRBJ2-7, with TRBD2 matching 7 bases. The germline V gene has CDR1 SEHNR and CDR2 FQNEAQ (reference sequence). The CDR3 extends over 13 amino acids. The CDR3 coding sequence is TGTGCTTTGGGGAGGGGATATGGTTACGAGCAGTACTTC. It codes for CALGRGYGYEQYF.

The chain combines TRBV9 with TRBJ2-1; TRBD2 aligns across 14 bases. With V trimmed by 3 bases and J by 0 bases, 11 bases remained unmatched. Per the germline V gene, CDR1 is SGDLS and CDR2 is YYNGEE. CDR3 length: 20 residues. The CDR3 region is CASSEVTSGRVISSYNEQFF. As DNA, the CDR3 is TGTGCCAGCAGCGAGGTGACTAGCGGGAGGGTTATAAGCTCCTACAATGAGCAGTTCTTC.

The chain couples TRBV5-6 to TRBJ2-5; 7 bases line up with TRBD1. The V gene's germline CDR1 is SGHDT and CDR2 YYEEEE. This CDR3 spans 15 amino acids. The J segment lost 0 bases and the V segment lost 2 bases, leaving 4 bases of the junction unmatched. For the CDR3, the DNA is TGTGCCAGCAGCTTTTTACAGGGGTACCAAGAGACCCAGTACTTC. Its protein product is CASSFLQGYQETQYF. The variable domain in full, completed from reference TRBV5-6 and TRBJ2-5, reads DAGVTQSPTHLIKTRGQQVTLRCSPKSGHDTVSWYQQALGQGPQFIFQYYEEEERQRGNFPDRFSGHQFPNYSSELNVNALLLGDSALYLCASSFLQGYQETQYFGPGTRLLVL.

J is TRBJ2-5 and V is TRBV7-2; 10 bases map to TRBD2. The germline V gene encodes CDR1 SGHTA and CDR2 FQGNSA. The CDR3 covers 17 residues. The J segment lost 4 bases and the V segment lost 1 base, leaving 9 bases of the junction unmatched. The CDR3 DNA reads TGTGCCAGCAGCTTAGGATCCCCCCGACTAGCGGGAGAGACCCAGTACTTC. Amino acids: CASSLGSPRLAGETQYF.

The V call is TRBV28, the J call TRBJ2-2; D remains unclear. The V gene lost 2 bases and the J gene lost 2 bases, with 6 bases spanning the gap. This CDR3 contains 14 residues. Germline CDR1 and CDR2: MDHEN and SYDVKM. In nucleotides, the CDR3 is TGTGCCAGCAGTTTAGGGCAAAACACCGGGGAGCTGTTTTTT. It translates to CASSLGQNTGELFF.

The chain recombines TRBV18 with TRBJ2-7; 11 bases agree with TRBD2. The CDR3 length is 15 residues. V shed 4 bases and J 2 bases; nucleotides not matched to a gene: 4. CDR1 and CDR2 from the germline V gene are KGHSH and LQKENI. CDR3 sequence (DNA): TGTGCCAGCTCACTCGGGACTAGCGGCACCTACGAGCAGTACTTC. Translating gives CASSLGTSGTYEQYF.

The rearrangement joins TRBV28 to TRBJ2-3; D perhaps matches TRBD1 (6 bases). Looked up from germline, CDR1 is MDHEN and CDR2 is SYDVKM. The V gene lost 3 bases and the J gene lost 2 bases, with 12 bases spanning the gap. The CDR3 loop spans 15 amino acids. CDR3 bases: TGTGCCAGCAGTTTGGGGGCGGCCTTCACAGATACGCAGTATTTT. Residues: CASSLGAAFTDTQYF.

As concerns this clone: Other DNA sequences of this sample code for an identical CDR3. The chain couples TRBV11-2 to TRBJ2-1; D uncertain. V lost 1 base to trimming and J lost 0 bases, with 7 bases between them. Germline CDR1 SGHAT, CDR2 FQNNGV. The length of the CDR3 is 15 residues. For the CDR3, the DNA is TGTGCCAGCAGCTTAGCGGGTAGCTCCTACAATGAGCAGTTCTTC. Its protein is CASSLAGSSYNEQFF.

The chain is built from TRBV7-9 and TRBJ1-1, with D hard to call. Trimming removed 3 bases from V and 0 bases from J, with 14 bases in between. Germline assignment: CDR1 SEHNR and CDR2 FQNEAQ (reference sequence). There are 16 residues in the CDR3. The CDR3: CASSFPSGSLNTEAFF. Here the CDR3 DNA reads TGTGCCAGCAGCTTTCCTTCCGGGAGTTTGAACACTGAAGCTTTCTTT.

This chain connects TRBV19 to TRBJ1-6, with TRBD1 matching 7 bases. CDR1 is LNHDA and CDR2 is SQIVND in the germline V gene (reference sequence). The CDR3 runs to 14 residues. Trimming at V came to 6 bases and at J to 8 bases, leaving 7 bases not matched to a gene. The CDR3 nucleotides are TGTGCCAGTAGGCCTACAGGGGTGGATTCACCCCTCCACTTT. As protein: CASRPTGVDSPLHF.

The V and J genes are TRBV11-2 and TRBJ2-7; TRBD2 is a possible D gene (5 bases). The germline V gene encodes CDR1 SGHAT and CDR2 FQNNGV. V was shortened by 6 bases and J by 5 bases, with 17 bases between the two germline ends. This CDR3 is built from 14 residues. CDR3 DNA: TGTGCCAGCAGTGGCGGGCGGAGGAACCACGAGCAGTACTTC. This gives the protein CASSGGRRNHEQYF.

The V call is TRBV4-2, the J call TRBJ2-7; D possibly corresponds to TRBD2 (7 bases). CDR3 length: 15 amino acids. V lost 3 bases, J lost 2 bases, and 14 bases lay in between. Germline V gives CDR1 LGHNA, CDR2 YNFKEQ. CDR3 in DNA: TGTGCCAGCAGCCAGAGGGGGGGGGACGCCTACGAGCAGTACTTC. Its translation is CASSQRGGDAYEQYF.

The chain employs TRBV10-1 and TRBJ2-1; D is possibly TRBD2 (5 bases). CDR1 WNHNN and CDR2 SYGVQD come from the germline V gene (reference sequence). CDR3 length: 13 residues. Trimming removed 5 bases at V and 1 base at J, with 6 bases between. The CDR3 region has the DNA TGCGCCAGCAGTACGGGGTCCTACAATGAGCAGTTCTTC. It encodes CASSTGSYNEQFF.

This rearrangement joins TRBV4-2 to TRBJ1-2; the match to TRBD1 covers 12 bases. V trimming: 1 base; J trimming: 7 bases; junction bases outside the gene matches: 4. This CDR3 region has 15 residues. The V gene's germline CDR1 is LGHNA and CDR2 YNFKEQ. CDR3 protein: CASSQVGTGGSGYTF. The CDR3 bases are TGTGCCAGCAGCCAAGTTGGGACAGGGGGCTCTGGCTACACCTTC.

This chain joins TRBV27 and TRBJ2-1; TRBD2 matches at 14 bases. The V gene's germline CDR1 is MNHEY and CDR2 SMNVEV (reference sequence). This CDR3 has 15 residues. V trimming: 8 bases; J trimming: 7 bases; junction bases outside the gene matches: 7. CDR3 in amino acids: CASGVGLAGVNEQFF. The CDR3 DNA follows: TGTGCCAGCGGGGTGGGACTAGCGGGAGTTAATGAGCAGTTCTTC.

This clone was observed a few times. Here the CDR3 reads CASSDSATGDLREQFF. The CDR3 DNA reads as TGTGCCAGCAGTGACTCAGCGACAGGGGACTTAAGGGAGCAGTTCTTC. J is TRBJ2-1 and V is TRBV6-4; 8 nucleotides agree with TRBD1. The CDR3 runs 16 residues. CDR1 is MRHNA, CDR2 SNTAGT, per germline. After removal of 0 bases from V and 10 bases from J, the junction contained 11 bases not matched to a gene.

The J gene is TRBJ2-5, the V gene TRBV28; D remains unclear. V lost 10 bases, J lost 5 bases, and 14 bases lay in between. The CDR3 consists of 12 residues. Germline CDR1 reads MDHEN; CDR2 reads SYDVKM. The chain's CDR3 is CATYSVSETQYF. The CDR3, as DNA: TGTGCCACCTACTCTGTTTCGGAGACCCAGTACTTC.

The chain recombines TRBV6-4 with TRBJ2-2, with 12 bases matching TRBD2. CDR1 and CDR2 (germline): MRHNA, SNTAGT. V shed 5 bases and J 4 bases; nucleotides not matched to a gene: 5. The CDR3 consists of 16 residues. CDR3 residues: CASSLRLAGATGELFF. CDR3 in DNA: TGTGCCAGCAGTCTACGACTAGCGGGAGCCACCGGGGAGCTGTTTTTT.

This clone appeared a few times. In DNA, the CDR3 is TGTGCCAGCAGCCCTGGAGGCGATGGGGTCACAGATACGCAGTATTTT. This translates into CASSPGGDGVTDTQYF. The J gene is TRBJ2-3, the V gene TRBV28, with D possibly matching TRBD2 (5 bases). Germline values: CDR1 MDHEN, CDR2 SYDVKM. The V end lost 6 bases, the J end lost 2 bases, and 18 bases lay between the germline ends. There are 16 residues in the CDR3.

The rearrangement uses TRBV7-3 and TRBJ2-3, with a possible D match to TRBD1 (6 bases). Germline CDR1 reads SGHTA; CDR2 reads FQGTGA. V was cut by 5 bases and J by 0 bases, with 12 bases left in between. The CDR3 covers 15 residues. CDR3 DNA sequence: TGTGCCAGCAGCCCTAAAGGGGGTAGCACAGATACGCAGTATTTT. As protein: CASSPKGGSTDTQYF.

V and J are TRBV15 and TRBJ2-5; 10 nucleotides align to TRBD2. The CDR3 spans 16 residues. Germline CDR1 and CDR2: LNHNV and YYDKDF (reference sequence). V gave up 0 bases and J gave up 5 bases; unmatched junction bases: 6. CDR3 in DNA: TGTGCCACCAGCAGAGATGTCCTAGCGGGAGTTGAGACCCAGTACTTC. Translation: CATSRDVLAGVETQYF.

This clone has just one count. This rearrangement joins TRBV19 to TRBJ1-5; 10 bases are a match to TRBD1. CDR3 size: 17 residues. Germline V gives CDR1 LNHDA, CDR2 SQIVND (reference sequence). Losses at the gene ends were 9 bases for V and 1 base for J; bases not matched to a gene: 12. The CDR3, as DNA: TGTGCCAGCACCAACCTCAGACAGGGGGCGAGCAATCAGCCCCAGCATTTT. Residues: CASTNLRQGASNQPQHF.

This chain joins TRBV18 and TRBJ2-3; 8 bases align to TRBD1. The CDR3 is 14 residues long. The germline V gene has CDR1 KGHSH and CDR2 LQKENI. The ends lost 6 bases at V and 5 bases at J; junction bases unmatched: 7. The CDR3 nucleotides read TGTGCCAGCTCGCTGGTCAGGGGGCAAGATACGCAGTATTTT. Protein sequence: CASSLVRGQDTQYF.

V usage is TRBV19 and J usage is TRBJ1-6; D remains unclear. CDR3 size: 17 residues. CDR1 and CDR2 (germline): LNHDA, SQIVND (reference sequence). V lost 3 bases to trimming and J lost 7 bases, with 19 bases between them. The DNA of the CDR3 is TGTGCCAGTAGTATTCCGTTGTCTACCCCCGGGAATTCACCCCTCCACTTT. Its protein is CASSIPLSTPGNSPLHF.

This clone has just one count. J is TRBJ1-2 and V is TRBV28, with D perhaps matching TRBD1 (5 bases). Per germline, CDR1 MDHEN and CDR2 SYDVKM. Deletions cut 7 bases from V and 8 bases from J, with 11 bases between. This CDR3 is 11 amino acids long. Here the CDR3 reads CASKGFWGYTF. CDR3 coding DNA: TGTGCCAGCAAGGGGTTCTGGGGCTACACCTTC.